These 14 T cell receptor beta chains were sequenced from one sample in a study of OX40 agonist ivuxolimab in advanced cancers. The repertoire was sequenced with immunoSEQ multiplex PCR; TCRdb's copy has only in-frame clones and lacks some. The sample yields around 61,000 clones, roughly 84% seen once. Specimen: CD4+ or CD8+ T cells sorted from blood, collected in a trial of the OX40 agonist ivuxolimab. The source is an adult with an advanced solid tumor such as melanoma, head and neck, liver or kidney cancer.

This CDR3 is CASSLTGLYGYTF. CDR3 DNA sequence: TGTGCCAGCAGTTTGACAGGGCTCTATGGCTACACCTTC. This chain joins TRBV6-5 and TRBJ1-2, with TRBD1 matching over 7 bases. The CDR3 consists of 13 residues. CDR1 and CDR2 (germline): MNHEY, SVGAGI. V lost 4 bases to trimming and J lost 4 bases; unmatched junction nucleotides: 3.

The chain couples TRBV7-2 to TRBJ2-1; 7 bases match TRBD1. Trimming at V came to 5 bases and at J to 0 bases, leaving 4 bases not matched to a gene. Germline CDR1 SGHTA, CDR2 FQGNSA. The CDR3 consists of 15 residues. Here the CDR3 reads CASSINRGSYNEQFF. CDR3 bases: TGTGCCAGCAGCATAAACAGGGGCTCCTACAATGAGCAGTTCTTC.

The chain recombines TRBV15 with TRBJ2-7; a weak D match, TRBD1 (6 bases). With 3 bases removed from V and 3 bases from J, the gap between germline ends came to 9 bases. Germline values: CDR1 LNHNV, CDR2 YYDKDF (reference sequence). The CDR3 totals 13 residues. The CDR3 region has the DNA TGTGCCACCAGCAGGGGCAGGGGCTACGAGCAGTACTTC. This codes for CATSRGRGYEQYF.

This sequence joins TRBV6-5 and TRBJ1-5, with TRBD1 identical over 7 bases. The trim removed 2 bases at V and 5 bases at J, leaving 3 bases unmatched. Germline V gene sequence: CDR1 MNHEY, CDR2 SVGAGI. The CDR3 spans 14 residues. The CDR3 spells CASSYGRGDQPQHF. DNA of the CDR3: TGTGCCAGCAGTTACGGCAGGGGGGATCAGCCCCAGCATTTT.

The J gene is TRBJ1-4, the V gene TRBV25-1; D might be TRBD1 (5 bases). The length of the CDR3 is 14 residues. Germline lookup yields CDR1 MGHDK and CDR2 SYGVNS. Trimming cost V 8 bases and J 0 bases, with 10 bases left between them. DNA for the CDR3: TGTGCCAGCGGGGACCGTGCAACTAATGAAAAACTGTTTTTT. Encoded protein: CASGDRATNEKLFF.

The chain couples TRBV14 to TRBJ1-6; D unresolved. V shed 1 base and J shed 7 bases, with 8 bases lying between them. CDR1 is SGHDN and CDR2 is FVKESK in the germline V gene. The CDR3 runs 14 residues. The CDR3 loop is CASSQVAGNSPLHF. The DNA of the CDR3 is TGTGCCAGCAGCCAAGTGGCAGGCAATTCACCCCTCCACTTT.

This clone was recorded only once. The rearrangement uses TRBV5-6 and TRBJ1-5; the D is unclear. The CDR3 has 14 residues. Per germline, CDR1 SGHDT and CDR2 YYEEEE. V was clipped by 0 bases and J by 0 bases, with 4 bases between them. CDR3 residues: CASSLGFSNQPQHF. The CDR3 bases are TGTGCCAGCAGCTTGGGGTTTAGCAATCAGCCCCAGCATTTT.

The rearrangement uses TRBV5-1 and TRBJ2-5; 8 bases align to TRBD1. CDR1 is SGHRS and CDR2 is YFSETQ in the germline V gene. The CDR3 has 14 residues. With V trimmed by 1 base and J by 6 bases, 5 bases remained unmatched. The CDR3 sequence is CASSLRQGKKTQYF. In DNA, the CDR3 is TGCGCCAGCAGCTTGAGACAGGGGAAGAAGACCCAGTACTTC.

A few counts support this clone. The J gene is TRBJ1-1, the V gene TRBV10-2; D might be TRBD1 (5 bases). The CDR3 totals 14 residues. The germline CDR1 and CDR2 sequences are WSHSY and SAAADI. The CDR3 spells CAGGDSGMNTEAFF. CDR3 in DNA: TGCGCGGGGGGTGACAGCGGCATGAACACTGAAGCTTTCTTT.

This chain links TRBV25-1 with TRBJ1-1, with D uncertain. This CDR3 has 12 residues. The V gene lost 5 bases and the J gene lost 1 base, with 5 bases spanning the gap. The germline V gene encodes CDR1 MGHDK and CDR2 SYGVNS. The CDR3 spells CASSRQNTEAFF. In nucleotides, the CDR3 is TGTGCCAGCAGTCGACAGAACACTGAAGCTTTCTTT.

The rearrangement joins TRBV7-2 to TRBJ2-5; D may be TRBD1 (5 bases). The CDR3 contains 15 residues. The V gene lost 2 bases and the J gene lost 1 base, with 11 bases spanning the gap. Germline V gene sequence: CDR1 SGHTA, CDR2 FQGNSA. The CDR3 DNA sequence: TGTGCCAGCAGCTTAAACCAGGGAACCCAAGAGACCCAGTACTTC. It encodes CASSLNQGTQETQYF.

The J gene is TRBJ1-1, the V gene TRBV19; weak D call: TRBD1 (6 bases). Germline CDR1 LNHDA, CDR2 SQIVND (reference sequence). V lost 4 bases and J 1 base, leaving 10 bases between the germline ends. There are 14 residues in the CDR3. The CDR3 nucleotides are TGTGCCAGTAGTACCAAACAGGGGAACACTGAAGCTTTCTTT. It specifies CASSTKQGNTEAFF.

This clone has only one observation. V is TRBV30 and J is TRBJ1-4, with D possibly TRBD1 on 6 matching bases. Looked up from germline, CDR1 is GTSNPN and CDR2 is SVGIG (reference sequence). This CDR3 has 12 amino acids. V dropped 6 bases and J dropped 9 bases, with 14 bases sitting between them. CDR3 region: CACGGQGKKLFF. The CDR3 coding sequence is TGTGCCTGCGGAGGGCAGGGGAAAAAACTGTTTTTT. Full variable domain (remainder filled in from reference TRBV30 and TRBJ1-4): SQTIHQWPATLVQPVGSPLSLECTVEGTSNPNLYWYRQAAGRGLQLLFYSVGIGQISSEVPQNLSASRPQDRQFILSSKKLLLSDSGFYLCACGGQGKKLFFGSGTQLSVL.

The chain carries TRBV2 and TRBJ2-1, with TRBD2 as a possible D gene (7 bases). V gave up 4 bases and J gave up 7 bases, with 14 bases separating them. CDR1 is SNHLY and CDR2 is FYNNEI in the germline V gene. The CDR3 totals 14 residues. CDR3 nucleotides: TGTGCCAGCAGTGCCGGGGGGCCGGGGAATGAGCAGTTCTTC. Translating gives CASSAGGPGNEQFF.